A single TCR beta chain is shown here with its context. There is no known antigen for this receptor. Base qualities were left out, and no much larger clone turns up one base away. Using the deep immunoSEQ assay, TCR CDR3 regions were amplified from genomic DNA by multiplex PCR. For each cell subset, the extracted genomic DNA was distributed evenly across all wells of several immunoSEQ 96-well plates, and each plate served as one replicate. Each replicate PCR for sorted subsets received around 200 ng genomic DNA, equal to roughly 33,000 T cell genomes. Purified libraries were quantified with a Qubit 3.0 fluorometer, sized on a Bioanalyzer 2100, and re-quantified with the KAPA Library Quantification kit. Each immunoSEQ 96-well plate was sequenced on its own single-read 150-cycle Illumina NextSeq 550 flow cell. As for the original processing: The immunoSEQ output contained only junctional sequences without quality scores, so filtering could not match that applied to full-length reads. Sequences were annotated with PyIR, a Python wrapper for IgBLAST v1.9, and V/J genes and CDR3 were assigned using IMGT germline references. Reads were removed for weak V/J assignments (E-value above 1e-6), missing CDR3, stop codons, out-of-frame junctions, or ambiguous translated residues. V3J clonotypes were defined by identical inferred V gene, J gene, and CDR3 amino acid sequence. To compute the percentage overlap between repertoires, the number of shared unique clonotypes was divided by the size of the smaller repertoire. Repertoire richness was assessed with RTK rarefaction, the Chao1 estimator, and Recon v2.1 estimates of unobserved clonotypes. Generation probabilities for all TCRbeta clonotypes obtained by the gDNA method from a handful of donors were computed using OLGA. Not all clones reach the TCRdb copy of this immuneACCESS table, which keeps in-frame sequences only. Checked studies attribute under half of the gap to unresolved V genes and leave the rest unexplained. D and trimming come from the DNA, and the V and J calls and clone size come from that table. This sample holds roughly 1,000,000 clones; about 80% were observed only once. Jointly, the top ten make up about 0.52% of the sample.

The sample originates from a study of shared clonotypes between healthy human individuals (dated by TCRdb to about 2020). Regarding the complete study: A few men and a couple of women, aged 18 to 49 years, made up the cohort. For each donor, three plates each were used for CD4 naive and CD4 memory, two plates were used for CD8 naive, and one plate was used for CD8 memory. Blood TCR repertoires of about five healthy adults were deeply sequenced to estimate repertoire size and the extent of clonotype sharing between individuals. Libraries were prepared and TCR repertoires were sequenced by different laboratories using diverse techniques, in order to increase sequencing depth and limit assay-specific biases. Each donor's leukapheresis produced roughly between roughly 0.85 and 9.5 billion PBMCs. Here is what the overall study found, with its caveats: Roughly 5.2% of naive CD4, 3.5% of naive CD8, 2% to 2.5% of memory CD4, and around 0.42% of memory CD8 clonotypes were shared across a few donors. Naive subsets generally had larger estimated clonotype richness than memory subsets. Even with the large sequencing depth, rarefaction of the sorted-subset datasets indicated that sequencing was incomplete. Pairwise subsampling indicated that sequencing depth was expected to affect the degree of clonotype sharing among donors. Clonotypes shared by all four sorted-subset donors showed higher generation probabilities than non-shared clonotypes. The small number of donors limited the genetic and exposure-history diversity represented. Sampling was limited to blood, and TCR repertoires in tissue likely differ from TCR repertoires in blood.

Healthy HIV-negative adults with no recently reported acute infections or vaccinations were included as donors. Every donor was a Caucasian adult living in Nashville, Tennessee, USA. Magnetic negative selection was used to enrich CD4+ T cells, after which naive cells were positively selected on CD45RA and the negative fraction became the memory subset. Blood was obtained by leukapheresis, after which PBMCs were separated by Ficoll-Histopaque density gradient centrifugation and cryopreserved in liquid nitrogen vapor phase. Analytical flow cytometry was used to check the purity and quantity of every magnetically sorted T cell population. Genomic DNA was isolated from each sorted fraction and quantified by UV absorbance on a Nanodrop 2000c. This sequence originates from a man between 18 and 35 years old in good health. Some clones in this sample may be carry-over from other donors' samples. Source material: memory CD4+ T cells from PBMCs. Read against the paper, the sample's cell subset or site label means: CD45RA-negative fraction.

The encoded CDR3 is CASSVDGGRGGTDTQYF. The DNA is as follows: TGTGCCAGCAGCGTAGATGGCGGGAGGGGAGGCACAGATACGCAGTATTTT. The chain joins TRBV9 to TRBJ2-3; TRBD2 agrees with 9 junctional bases. CDR1 SGDLS and CDR2 YYNGEE were looked up in the germline V gene. V and J are trimmed by 0 bases and 1 base, and the gene matches miss 6 bases of the junction. From cysteine to phenylalanine, the CDR3 is 17 amino acids long. CDR3 DNA is the only sequence kept; it has 51 bases, read in frame from the first base.